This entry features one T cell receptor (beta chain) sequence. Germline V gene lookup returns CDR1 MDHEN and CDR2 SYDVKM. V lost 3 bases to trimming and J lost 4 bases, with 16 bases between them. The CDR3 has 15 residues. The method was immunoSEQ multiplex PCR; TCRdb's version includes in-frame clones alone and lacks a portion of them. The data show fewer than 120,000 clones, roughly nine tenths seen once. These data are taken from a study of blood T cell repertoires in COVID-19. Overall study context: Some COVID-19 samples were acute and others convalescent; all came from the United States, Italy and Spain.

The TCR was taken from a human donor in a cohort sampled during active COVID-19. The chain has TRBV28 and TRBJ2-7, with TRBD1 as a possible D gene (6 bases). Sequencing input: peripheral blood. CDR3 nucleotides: TGTGCCAGCAGTTTTCCCGGACAGCCAGTGTACGAGCAGTACTTC. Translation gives CASSFPGQPVYEQYF.